One and the same sample provided the 17 T cell receptor beta chains below, sequenced in a study of CD8 T cells in Susac syndrome. It was with random hexamers that about 0.45 to 1 ug RNA was reverse transcribed. TCRdb reprocessed the immunoSEQ multiplex PCR reads with MiXCR, giving one entry per CDR3 protein. There are 95,000 to 150,000 distinct CDR3 sequences in the sample; roughly 95% occur only once, and about 0.13% lies in the top ten. Sequencing was carried out using CD4+ T cells from PBMCs. These receptor sequences come from a human donor with Susac syndrome.

The rearrangement uses TRBV7-2 and TRBJ1-1; D possibly corresponds to TRBD1 (5 bases). The V end lost 5 bases, the J end lost 1 base, and 11 bases lay between the germline ends. Per germline, CDR1 SGHTA and CDR2 FQGNSA. CDR3 length: 14 amino acids. The CDR3 protein is CASSLGHQNTEAFF. The CDR3 DNA sequence: TGTGCCAGCAGCCTCGGACACCAGAACACTGAAGCTTTCTTT.

The chain uses TRBV7-9 and TRBJ2-1; 8 bases align to TRBD2. The CDR3 sequence is 16 residues long. CDR1 is SEHNR and CDR2 is FQNEAQ in the germline V gene (reference sequence). V gave up 4 bases and J gave up 2 bases; unmatched junction bases: 7. CDR3 amino acids: CASSSGREGPYNEQFF. The CDR3 nucleotides are TGTGCCAGCAGCTCCGGGAGGGAGGGGCCCTACAATGAGCAGTTCTTC.

The chain joins TRBV7-9 to TRBJ2-5; D remains ambiguous. CDR3 length: 12 amino acids. Trimming removed 5 bases at V and 3 bases at J, with 7 bases between. The germline V gene has CDR1 SEHNR and CDR2 FQNEAQ (reference sequence). CDR3 sequence: CASSRVKETQYF. For the CDR3, the DNA is TGTGCCAGCAGCCGGGTGAAAGAGACCCAGTACTTC.

The gene calls are TRBV24-1 and TRBJ2-1, with unresolved D. The germline V gene has CDR1 KGHDR and CDR2 SFDVKD. The V end lost 5 bases, the J end lost 0 bases, and 13 bases lay between the germline ends. This CDR3 is 16 amino acids long. As DNA, the CDR3 is TGTGCCACCAGTGGTTTACAGATGAGCTCCTACAATGAGCAGTTCTTC. Translated, it gives CATSGLQMSSYNEQFF.

The gene calls are TRBV18 and TRBJ2-7; 10 nucleotides align to TRBD2. Trimming cost V 5 bases and J 6 bases; bases outside gene matches: 13. The CDR3 contains 16 residues. CDR1 and CDR2 from the germline V gene are KGHSH and LQKENI. CDR3 DNA sequence: TGTGCCAGCTCAACGTCAACCGGGACTAGCGTGGGCGAGCAGTACTTC. Translation: CASSTSTGTSVGEQYF.

V gene TRBV3-1 combines with J gene TRBJ2-6, with no clear D. CDR3 length: 15 residues. CDR1 LGHDT and CDR2 YNNKEL come from the germline V gene (reference sequence). V lost 6 bases and J lost 0, with 9 bases in between. In nucleotides, the CDR3 is TGTGCCAGCAGTCACAAAGCCTCTGGGGCCAACGTCCTGACTTTC. Translation: CASSHKASGANVLTF.

The chain recombines TRBV6-1 with TRBJ1-5, with 9 bases identical to TRBD1. This CDR3 spans 16 amino acids. Germline CDR1 and CDR2: MNHNS and SASEGT. V lost 6 bases, J lost 4 bases, and 10 bases stayed unmatched. The CDR3 DNA follows: TGTGCCAGCAGCCCCACCGGGACAGGGCGGAATCAGCCCCAGCATTTT. Translating it yields CASSPTGTGRNQPQHF.

The gene calls are TRBV6-5 and TRBJ1-2; D is undetermined. Germline V gives CDR1 MNHEY, CDR2 SVGAGI. Trimming cost V 7 bases and J 4 bases, with 16 bases left between them. The CDR3 has 14 residues. CDR3 sequence (DNA): TGTGCCAGCACCCCCCTGGGAAGAACCTATGGCTACACCTTC. It codes for CASTPLGRTYGYTF.

The rearrangement joins TRBV4-1 to TRBJ1-5; D may be TRBD1 (5 bases). Germline V CDR1 and CDR2: MGHRA, YSYEKL. The V and J ends lost 0 bases and 4 bases respectively, with 7 bases between them. The CDR3 extends over 14 amino acids. CDR3 loop: CASSQEGANQPQHF. The CDR3 DNA is TGCGCCAGCAGCCAAGAAGGGGCAAATCAGCCCCAGCATTTT.

The chain employs TRBV20-1 and TRBJ1-1, with a tentative D call TRBD1 (5 bases). The CDR3 runs to 13 residues. Germline CDR1 reads DFQATT; CDR2 reads SNEGSKA (reference sequence). The V gene lost 4 bases and the J gene lost 3 bases, with 12 bases spanning the gap. CDR3: CSAKLGRDTEAFF. The CDR3 region has the DNA TGCAGTGCTAAGCTGGGACGGGACACTGAAGCTTTCTTT.

CDR3 in amino acids: CASSLRQGGADEKLFF. CDR3 DNA sequence: TGTGCCAGCAGCCTTCGTCAGGGGGGGGCGGATGAAAAACTGTTTTTT. The genes are TRBV4-2 and TRBJ1-4; 7 bases are a match to TRBD1. The ends lost 4 bases at V and 6 bases at J; junction bases unmatched: 11. The V gene's germline CDR1 is LGHNA and CDR2 YNFKEQ. The CDR3 has 16 residues.

The chain is built from TRBV9 and TRBJ2-7, with D tentatively TRBD1 or TRBD2 (5 bases each). The V gene's germline CDR1 is SGDLS and CDR2 YYNGEE. V lost 0 bases and J lost 2, with 12 bases in between. The CDR3 runs 15 residues. The CDR3 sequence is CASSVGHEGPYEQYF. The CDR3 DNA sequence: TGTGCCAGCAGCGTAGGACATGAGGGGCCCTACGAGCAGTACTTC.

The genes are TRBV20-1 and TRBJ2-1, with D maybe TRBD2 (6 bases). The CDR3 sequence is 14 residues long. From germline, CDR1 is DFQATT and CDR2 SNEGSKA (reference sequence). V lost 6 bases and J 0 bases, leaving 12 bases between the germline ends. The CDR3 region is CSAPGESSYNEQFF. CDR3 DNA: TGCAGTGCGCCGGGGGAGAGCTCCTACAATGAGCAGTTCTTC.

The DNA for the CDR3 is TGTGCCAGCAGACAGACAGGGAGCTCTGGGGCCAACGTCCTGACTTTC. Translated, it gives CASRQTGSSGANVLTF. This sequence joins TRBV14 and TRBJ2-6, with TRBD1 matching 7 bases. J gave up 0 bases and V 6 bases, and 5 bases lay outside the gene matches. Germline CDR1 and CDR2: SGHDN and FVKESK. The CDR3 runs to 16 residues.

The chain recombines TRBV2 with TRBJ2-2; 7 nucleotides align to TRBD1. CDR1 is SNHLY and CDR2 is FYNNEI in the germline V gene. The CDR3 is 16 residues long. V lost 4 bases and J lost 1; bases outside the gene matches: 6. CDR3 coding DNA: TGTGCCAGCAGTGCCGGACAGGCCCTGAACACCGGGGAGCTGTTTTTT. Protein: CASSAGQALNTGELFF.

The chain employs TRBV15 and TRBJ2-7; 9 bases are a match to TRBD1. The V segment lost 0 bases and the J segment 3 bases; nucleotides outside the gene matches: 0. Germline loops: CDR1 LNHNV, CDR2 YYDKDF (reference sequence). CDR3 length: 14 amino acids. Written as DNA, the CDR3 is TGTGCCACCAGCAGAGAGGGACAGGGCTACGAGCAGTACTTC. Translating it yields CATSREGQGYEQYF.

This sequence joins TRBV12-3 or TRBV12-4 and TRBJ2-1; D is tentatively TRBD1 or TRBD2 (6 bases each). V dropped 3 bases and J dropped 3 bases, with 12 bases sitting between them. The CDR3 is made up of 15 amino acids. CDR3 DNA: TGTGCCAGCAGTTTCGCACAGGGAGGCTACAATGAGCAGTTCTTC. Translating it yields CASSFAQGGYNEQFF.